This is a list of T cell receptor beta chains from one sample in a study of response to subunit inactivated influenza vaccine. One entry per CDR3 protein results from TCRdb running MiXCR on the RT-PCR reads. The sample lists hundreds of thousands of distinct CDR3 sequences, under 9% occurring once. Here the sequenced sample was PBMCs from blood, taken less than 30 months after vaccination. The origin of the receptors is a man between 45 and 75 years old who received an inactivated influenza vaccine. Each CDR3 is given with its conserved first and last residue. Each record gives: CDR3 length, V gene, D gene, clone size, J gene, CDR3 DNA, CDR3 protein. A D gene is named only where the DNA matches it firmly. The size field is filled for only some rows; it gives once, few, many or a size class.

cdr3_length: 14; v_call: TRBV27; d_call: NA; clone_size: few; j_call: TRBJ2-7; cdr3_nt: TGTGCCAGCAGTTTATCGAAGGGCAGTTACGAGCAGTACTTC; cdr3_aa: CASSLSKGSYEQYF
cdr3_length: 16; v_call: TRBV27; d_call: TRBD1; clone_size: NA; j_call: TRBJ2-7; cdr3_nt: TGTGCCAGCAGTTCGAACAGGGGGCTATTCTTCTACGAGCAGTACTTC; cdr3_aa: CASSSNRGLFFYEQYF
cdr3_length: 13; v_call: TRBV6-2/TRBV6-3; d_call: NA; clone_size: NA; j_call: TRBJ1-1; cdr3_nt: TGTGCCAGCAGTTCGAAGATAGGCCCTGAAGCTTTCTTT; cdr3_aa: CASSSKIGPEAFF
cdr3_length: 16; v_call: TRBV29-1; d_call: TRBD1; clone_size: few; j_call: TRBJ2-1; cdr3_nt: TGCAGCGTTTGGAGGCCGGGACAGGGGGCATACAATGAGCAGTTCTTC; cdr3_aa: CSVWRPGQGAYNEQFF
cdr3_length: 17; v_call: TRBV7-2; d_call: TRBD2; clone_size: few; j_call: TRBJ2-3; cdr3_nt: TGTGCCAGCAGCCCGACCCTAGCGGGGGCCGGCACAGATACGCAGTATTTT; cdr3_aa: CASSPTLAGAGTDTQYF
cdr3_length: 14; v_call: TRBV28; d_call: NA; clone_size: many; j_call: TRBJ2-7; cdr3_nt: TGTGCCAGCAGTTCTCTTAGGAGGGCTTACGAGCAGTACTTC; cdr3_aa: CASSSLRRAYEQYF
cdr3_length: 15; v_call: TRBV10-3; d_call: TRBD2; clone_size: NA; j_call: TRBJ2-3; cdr3_nt: TGTGCCATCAGGCCGGGACTAGCGGGCACAGATACGCAGTATTTT; cdr3_aa: CAIRPGLAGTDTQYF
cdr3_length: 13; v_call: TRBV18; d_call: NA; clone_size: many; j_call: TRBJ1-1; cdr3_nt: TGTGCCAGCTCACCACAGGGGAACACTGAAGCTTTCTTT; cdr3_aa: CASSPQGNTEAFF
cdr3_length: 11; v_call: TRBV7-2; d_call: NA; clone_size: many; j_call: TRBJ1-1; cdr3_nt: TGTGCCAGCAGCTTACCGATCAAGGCTTTCTTT; cdr3_aa: CASSLPIKAFF
cdr3_length: 14; v_call: TRBV28; d_call: NA; clone_size: few; j_call: TRBJ2-2; cdr3_nt: TGTGCCAGCAGTTTCCGGACCCAGGGTGGGGAGCTGTTTTTT; cdr3_aa: CASSFRTQGGELFF
cdr3_length: 15; v_call: TRBV5-1; d_call: TRBD1; clone_size: NA; j_call: TRBJ2-1; cdr3_nt: TGCGCCAGCAGCTTTGGACAGGTCACAGGGAATGAGCAGTTCTTC; cdr3_aa: CASSFGQVTGNEQFF
cdr3_length: 14; v_call: TRBV20-1; d_call: NA; clone_size: NA; j_call: TRBJ1-6; cdr3_nt: TGCAGTGCGGCCCCCCAGGCATATAATTCACCCCTCCACTTT; cdr3_aa: CSAAPQAYNSPLHF
cdr3_length: 14; v_call: TRBV28; d_call: NA; clone_size: NA; j_call: TRBJ1-2; cdr3_nt: TGTGCCAGCAGTCCCGGCGGAGGGAAGGGTGGCTACACCTTC; cdr3_aa: CASSPGGGKGGYTF
cdr3_length: 15; v_call: TRBV5-1; d_call: TRBD1; clone_size: many; j_call: TRBJ2-5; cdr3_nt: TGCGCCAGCAGCCCCGGACAGGGGGCAGAGGAGACCCAGTACTTC; cdr3_aa: CASSPGQGAEETQYF
cdr3_length: 14; v_call: TRBV11-2; d_call: TRBD2; clone_size: few; j_call: TRBJ2-2; cdr3_nt: TGTGCCAGCAGCTCGGGGGGGCCGACCGGGGAGCTGTTTTTT; cdr3_aa: CASSSGGPTGELFF
cdr3_length: 16; v_call: TRBV3-1; d_call: NA; clone_size: NA; j_call: TRBJ2-2; cdr3_nt: TGTGCCAGCAGCCAACCGACTAGGGTGAACACCGGGGAGCTGTTTTTT; cdr3_aa: CASSQPTRVNTGELFF
cdr3_length: 19; v_call: TRBV28; d_call: TRBD1; clone_size: few; j_call: TRBJ2-7; cdr3_nt: TGTGCCAGCAGTTTCCCCCGGGACAGGGGCGACTTTCCCTCCTACGAGCAGTACTTC; cdr3_aa: CASSFPRDRGDFPSYEQYF
cdr3_length: 14; v_call: TRBV20-1; d_call: TRBD1; clone_size: NA; j_call: TRBJ2-7; cdr3_nt: TGCAGTGCTTCCGGGACAGATAGTTCCTACGAGCAGTACTTC; cdr3_aa: CSASGTDSSYEQYF
cdr3_length: 14; v_call: TRBV5-8; d_call: NA; clone_size: few; j_call: TRBJ2-5; cdr3_nt: TGTGCCAGCAGCTCCCGGGTTATCCAAGAGACCCAGTACTTC; cdr3_aa: CASSSRVIQETQYF
cdr3_length: 15; v_call: TRBV20-1; d_call: NA; clone_size: many; j_call: TRBJ2-7; cdr3_nt: TGCAGTGCTAGAGTGTCACAGGGTTCCCCCTACGAGCAGTACTTC; cdr3_aa: CSARVSQGSPYEQYF
cdr3_length: 13; v_call: TRBV3-1; d_call: NA; clone_size: NA; j_call: TRBJ1-5; cdr3_nt: TGTGCCAGCAGCGCACAGGGTGGTCAGCCCCAGCATTTT; cdr3_aa: CASSAQGGQPQHF
cdr3_length: 14; v_call: TRBV19; d_call: TRBD1; clone_size: few; j_call: TRBJ1-5; cdr3_nt: TGTGCCAGTAATGACAGGGTCAGCAATCAGCCCCAGCATTTT; cdr3_aa: CASNDRVSNQPQHF
cdr3_length: 15; v_call: TRBV12-3/TRBV12-4; d_call: TRBD1; clone_size: NA; j_call: TRBJ1-2; cdr3_nt: TGTGCCAGCAGTGCACGGACAGGGTTGACCTATGGCTACACCTTC; cdr3_aa: CASSARTGLTYGYTF
cdr3_length: 17; v_call: TRBV7-6; d_call: TRBD2; clone_size: many; j_call: TRBJ2-2; cdr3_nt: TGTGCCAGCAGCTTACTGGGGACTAACGAGAACACCGGGGAGCTGTTTTTT; cdr3_aa: CASSLLGTNENTGELFF
cdr3_length: 16; v_call: TRBV7-9; d_call: TRBD1; clone_size: NA; j_call: TRBJ2-3; cdr3_nt: TGTGCCAGCAGCCCCCACACCGGGACAGGCACAGATACGCAGTATTTT; cdr3_aa: CASSPHTGTGTDTQYF